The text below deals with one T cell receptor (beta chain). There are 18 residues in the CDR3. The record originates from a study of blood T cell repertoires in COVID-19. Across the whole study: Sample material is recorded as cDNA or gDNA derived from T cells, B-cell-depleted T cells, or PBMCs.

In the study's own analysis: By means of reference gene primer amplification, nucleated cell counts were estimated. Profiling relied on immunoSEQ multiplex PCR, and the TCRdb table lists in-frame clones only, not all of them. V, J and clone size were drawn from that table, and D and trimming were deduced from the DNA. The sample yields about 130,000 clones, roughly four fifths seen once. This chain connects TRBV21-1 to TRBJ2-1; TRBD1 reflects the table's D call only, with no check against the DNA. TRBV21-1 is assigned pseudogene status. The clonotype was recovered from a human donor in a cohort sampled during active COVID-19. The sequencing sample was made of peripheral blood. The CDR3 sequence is CATTPAGGTELSYNEQFF. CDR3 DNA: TGTGCCACCACGCCGGCGGGCGGGACAGAACTCTCCTACAATGAGCAGTTCTTC.